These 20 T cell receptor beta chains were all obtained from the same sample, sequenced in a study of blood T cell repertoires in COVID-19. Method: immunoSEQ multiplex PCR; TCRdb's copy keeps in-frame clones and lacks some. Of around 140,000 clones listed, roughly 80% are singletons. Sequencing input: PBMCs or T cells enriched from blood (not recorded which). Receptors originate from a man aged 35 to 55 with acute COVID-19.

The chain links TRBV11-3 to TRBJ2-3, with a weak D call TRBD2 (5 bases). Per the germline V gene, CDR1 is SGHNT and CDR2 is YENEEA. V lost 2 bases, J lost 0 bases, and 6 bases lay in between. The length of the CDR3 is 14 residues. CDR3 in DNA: TGTGCCAGCAGCTTAAGCGGCAGCACAGATACGCAGTATTTT. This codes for CASSLSGSTDTQYF.

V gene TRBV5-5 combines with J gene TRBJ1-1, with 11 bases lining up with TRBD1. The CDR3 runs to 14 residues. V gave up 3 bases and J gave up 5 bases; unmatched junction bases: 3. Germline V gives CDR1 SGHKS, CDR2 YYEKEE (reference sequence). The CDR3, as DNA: TGTGCCAGCAGCTCGGGGACAGGGGGAACTGAAGCTTTCTTT. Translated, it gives CASSSGTGGTEAFF.

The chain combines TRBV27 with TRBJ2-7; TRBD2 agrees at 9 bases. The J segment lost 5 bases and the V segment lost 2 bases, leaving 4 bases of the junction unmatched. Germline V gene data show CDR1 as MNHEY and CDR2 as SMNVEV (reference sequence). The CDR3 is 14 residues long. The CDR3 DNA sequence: TGTGCCAGCAGTTTAGCGGGGGGGCGGAACGAGCAGTACTTC. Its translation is CASSLAGGRNEQYF.

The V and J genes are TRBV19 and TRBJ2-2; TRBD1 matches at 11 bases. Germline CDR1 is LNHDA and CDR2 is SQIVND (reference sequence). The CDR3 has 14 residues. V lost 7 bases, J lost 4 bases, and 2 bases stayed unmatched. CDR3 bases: TGTGCCAGTACGGGACAGGGGGGCACCGGGGAGCTGTTTTTT. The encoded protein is CASTGQGGTGELFF.

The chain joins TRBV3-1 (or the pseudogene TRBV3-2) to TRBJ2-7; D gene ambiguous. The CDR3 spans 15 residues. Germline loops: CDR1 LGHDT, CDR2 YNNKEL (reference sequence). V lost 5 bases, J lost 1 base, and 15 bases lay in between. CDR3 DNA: TGTGCCAGCAGCTCCTCCGATACTGGTTCCTACGAGCAGTACTTC. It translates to CASSSSDTGSYEQYF.

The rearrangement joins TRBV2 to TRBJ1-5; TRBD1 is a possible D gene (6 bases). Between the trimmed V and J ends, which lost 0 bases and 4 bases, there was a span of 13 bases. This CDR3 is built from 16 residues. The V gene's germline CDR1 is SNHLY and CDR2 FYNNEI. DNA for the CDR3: TGTGCCAGCAGTGAAGCGGGGGGGCTGGGGAATCAGCCCCAGCATTTT. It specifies CASSEAGGLGNQPQHF.

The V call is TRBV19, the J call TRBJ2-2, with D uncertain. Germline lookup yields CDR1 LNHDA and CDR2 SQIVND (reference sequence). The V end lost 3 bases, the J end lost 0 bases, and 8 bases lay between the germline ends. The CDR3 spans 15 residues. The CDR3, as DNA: TGTGCCAGTAGTATGTCTCCAGCGAACACCGGGGAGCTGTTTTTT. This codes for CASSMSPANTGELFF.

CDR3 sequence (DNA): TGTGCCAGCAGCGGAGGGGTTACCGGGGAGCTGTTTTTT. Translation: CASSGGVTGELFF. V usage is TRBV7-3 and J usage is TRBJ2-2, with a weak D call TRBD2 (6 bases). The CDR3 consists of 13 residues. The germline V gene encodes CDR1 SGHTA and CDR2 FQGTGA. V shed 5 bases and J shed 5 bases, with 9 bases lying between them.

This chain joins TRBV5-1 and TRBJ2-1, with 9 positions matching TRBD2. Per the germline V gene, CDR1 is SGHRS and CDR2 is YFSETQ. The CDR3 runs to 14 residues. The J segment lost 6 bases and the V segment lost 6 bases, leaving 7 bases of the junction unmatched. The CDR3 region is CASTGGGRGNEQFF. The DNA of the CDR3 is TGCGCCAGCACTGGGGGCGGGAGGGGCAATGAGCAGTTCTTC.

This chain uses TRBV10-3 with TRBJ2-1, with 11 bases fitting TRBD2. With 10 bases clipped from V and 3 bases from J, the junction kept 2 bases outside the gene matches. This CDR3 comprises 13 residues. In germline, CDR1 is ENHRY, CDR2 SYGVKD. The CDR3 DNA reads TGTGCCACCCTAGCGGGGGGCTACAATGAGCAGTTCTTC. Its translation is CATLAGGYNEQFF.

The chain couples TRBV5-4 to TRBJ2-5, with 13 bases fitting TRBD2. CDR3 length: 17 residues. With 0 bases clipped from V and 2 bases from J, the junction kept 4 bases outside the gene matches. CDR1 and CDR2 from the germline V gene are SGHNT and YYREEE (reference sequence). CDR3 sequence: CASSLAPGLAGQETQYF. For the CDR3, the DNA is TGTGCCAGCAGCTTGGCCCCGGGACTAGCGGGGCAAGAGACCCAGTACTTC.

The CDR3 loop reads CASTGNYGYTF. The CDR3 DNA sequence: TGTGCCAGTACAGGGAACTATGGCTACACCTTC. The J gene is TRBJ1-2, the V gene TRBV6-5, with a tentative D call TRBD1 (6 bases). Germline assignment: CDR1 MNHEY and CDR2 SVGAGI. The V and J ends lost 9 bases and 2 bases respectively, with 7 bases between them. This CDR3 has 11 amino acids.

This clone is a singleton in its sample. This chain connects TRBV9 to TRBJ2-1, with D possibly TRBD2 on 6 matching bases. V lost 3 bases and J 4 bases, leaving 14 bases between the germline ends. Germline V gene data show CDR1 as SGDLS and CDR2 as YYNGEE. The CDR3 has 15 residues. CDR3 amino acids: CASSGGDLSYNEQFF. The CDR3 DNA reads TGTGCCAGCAGCGGGGGGGACTTGTCATACAATGAGCAGTTCTTC.

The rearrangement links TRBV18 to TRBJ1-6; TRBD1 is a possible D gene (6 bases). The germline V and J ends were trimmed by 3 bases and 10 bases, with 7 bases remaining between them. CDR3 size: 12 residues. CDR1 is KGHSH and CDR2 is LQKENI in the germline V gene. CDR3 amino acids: CASSPDSSPLHF. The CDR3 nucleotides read TGTGCCAGCTCACCGGACAGCTCACCCCTCCACTTT.

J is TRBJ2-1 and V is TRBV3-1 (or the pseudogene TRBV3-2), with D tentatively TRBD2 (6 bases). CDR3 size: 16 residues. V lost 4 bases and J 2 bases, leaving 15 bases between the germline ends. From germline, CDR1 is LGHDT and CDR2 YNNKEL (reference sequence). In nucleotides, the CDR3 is TGTGCCAGCAGCCCGCGGGGTAGCGAGACCTACAATGAGCAGTTCTTC. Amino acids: CASSPRGSETYNEQFF.

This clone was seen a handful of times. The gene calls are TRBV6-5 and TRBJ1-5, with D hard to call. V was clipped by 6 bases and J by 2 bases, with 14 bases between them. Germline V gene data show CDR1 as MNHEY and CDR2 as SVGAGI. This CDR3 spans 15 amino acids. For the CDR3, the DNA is TGTGCCAGCAGCGCCGATCCCTACGGCAATCAGCCCCAGCATTTT. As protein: CASSADPYGNQPQHF.

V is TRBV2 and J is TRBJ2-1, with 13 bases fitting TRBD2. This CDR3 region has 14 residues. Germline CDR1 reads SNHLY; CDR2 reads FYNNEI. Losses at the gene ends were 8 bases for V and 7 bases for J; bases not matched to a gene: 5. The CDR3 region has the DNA TGTGCCAGCTGTACTAGCGGGAGGGGTAATGAGCAGTTCTTC. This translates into CASCTSGRGNEQFF. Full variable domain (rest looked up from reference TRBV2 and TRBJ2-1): EPEVTQTPSHQVTQMGQEVILRCVPISNHLYFYWYRQILGQKVEFLVSFYNNEISEKSEIFDDQFSVERPDGSNFTLKIRSTKLEDSAMYFCASCTSGRGNEQFFGPGTRLTVL.

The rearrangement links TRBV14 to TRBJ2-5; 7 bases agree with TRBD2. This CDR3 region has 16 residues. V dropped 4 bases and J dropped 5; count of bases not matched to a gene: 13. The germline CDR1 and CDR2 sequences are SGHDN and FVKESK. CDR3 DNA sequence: TGTGCCAGCAGCCCCCCGGTGGGGGGGTCCCGGGAGACCCAGTACTTC. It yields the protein CASSPPVGGSRETQYF.

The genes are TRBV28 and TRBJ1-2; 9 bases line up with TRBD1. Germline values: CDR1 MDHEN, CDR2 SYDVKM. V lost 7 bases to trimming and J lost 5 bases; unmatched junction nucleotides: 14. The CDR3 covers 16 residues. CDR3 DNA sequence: TGTGCCAGCACCTCACAGGGGGCCCCCGGGGGGTATGGCTACACCTTC. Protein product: CASTSQGAPGGYGYTF.

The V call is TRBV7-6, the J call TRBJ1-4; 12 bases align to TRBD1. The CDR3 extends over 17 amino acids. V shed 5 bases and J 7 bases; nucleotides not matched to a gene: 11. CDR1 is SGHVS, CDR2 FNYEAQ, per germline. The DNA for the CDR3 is TGTGCCAGCAGCGCGTCCCGGGACAGGGGGCGGGTTGAAAAACTGTTTTTT. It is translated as CASSASRDRGRVEKLFF. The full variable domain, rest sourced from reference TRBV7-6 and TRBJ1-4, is GAGVSQSPRYKVTKRGQDVALRCDPISGHVSLYWYRQALGQGPEFLTYFNYEAQQDKSGLPNDRFSAERPEGSISTLTIQRTEQRDSAMYRCASSASRDRGRVEKLFFGSGTQLSVL.